The 29 T cell receptor beta chains presented below share a single source sample, sequenced in a study of T cell changes during pregnancy in multiple sclerosis. Clones were sequenced by immunoSEQ multiplex PCR, and TCRdb holds only the in-frame ones, with some missing. The data hold about 100,000 clones, with approximately 90% observed a single time. The source was peripheral blood, collected after pregnancy. These receptors came from a female donor with multiple sclerosis, enrolled in a pregnancy study.

The V gene is TRBV7-6, the J gene TRBJ2-1; 12 nucleotides align to TRBD2. Germline-derived CDR1 and CDR2 are SGHVS and FNYEAQ. The CDR3 is 18 amino acids. Losses at the gene ends were 1 base for V and 7 bases for J; bases not matched to a gene: 11. CDR3 coding DNA: TGTGCCAGCAGCTTAGGGTCCCTAGCGGGGGGGCATTGGAATGAGCAGTTCTTC. Translated: CASSLGSLAGGHWNEQFF. The variable domain in full, with the rest retrieved from reference TRBV7-6 and TRBJ2-1, is GAGVSQSPRYKVTKRGQDVALRCDPISGHVSLYWYRQALGQGPEFLTYFNYEAQQDKSGLPNDRFSAERPEGSISTLTIQRTEQRDSAMYRCASSLGSLAGGHWNEQFFGPGTRLTVL.

This chain's CDR3 is CASTTSGGSGEQFF. Here the CDR3 DNA reads TGTGCCAGTACGACTAGCGGGGGTTCCGGCGAGCAGTTCTTC. The rearrangement links TRBV19 to TRBJ2-1, with TRBD2 identical over 12 bases. The CDR3 spans 14 residues. Germline loops: CDR1 LNHDA, CDR2 SQIVND (reference sequence). The junction had 8 bases not matched to a gene; V was cut back by 7 bases and J by 10 bases.

The chain joins TRBV6-5 to TRBJ1-2; weak D call: TRBD1 (6 bases). V lost 2 bases and J 4 bases, leaving 14 bases between the germline ends. The CDR3 length is 15 residues. Looked up from germline, CDR1 is MNHEY and CDR2 is SVGAGI. In DNA form, the CDR3 reads TGTGCCAGCAGTTACCAGTTGAGGGACACCTATGGCTACACCTTC. Protein product: CASSYQLRDTYGYTF.

J is TRBJ1-2 and V is TRBV14; possible D gene TRBD1, 5 bases. V dropped 3 bases and J dropped 3 bases, with 14 bases sitting between them. Germline-derived CDR1 and CDR2 are SGHDN and FVKESK. CDR3 length equals 15 residues. The CDR3 DNA reads TGTGCCAGCAGCCACTCAGGGTTCCCCCACTATGGCTACACCTTC. It yields the protein CASSHSGFPHYGYTF.

This chain uses TRBV10-2 with TRBJ1-3; D not certain. Germline V gene lookup returns CDR1 WSHSY and CDR2 SAAADI. This CDR3 region has 16 residues. Trimming took off 0 bases at V and 0 bases at J, with 9 bases between the two ends. The DNA for the CDR3 is TGCGCCAGCAGTGAGTCGAGGGAGAGCTCTGGAAACACCATATATTTT. It yields the protein CASSESRESSGNTIYF.

The chain links TRBV10-3 to TRBJ2-5; TRBD2 might be the D (6 bases). The CDR3 spans 17 residues. The V end lost 3 bases, the J end lost 7 bases, and 24 bases lay between the germline ends. Germline V gives CDR1 ENHRY, CDR2 SYGVKD. The chain's CDR3 is CAISEGGLRDEAVTQYF. As DNA, the CDR3 is TGTGCCATCAGTGAAGGAGGGTTGAGGGACGAGGCGGTGACCCAGTACTTC.

The CDR3 nucleotides are TGTGCCAGCAGCTACTACCGGGACACCAGCTCCTACGAGCAGTACTTC. It codes for CASSYYRDTSSYEQYF. This chain links TRBV5-6 with TRBJ2-7; D is possibly TRBD1 (6 bases). The V gene's germline CDR1 is SGHDT and CDR2 YYEEEE. The CDR3 runs 16 residues. V was shortened by 3 bases and J by 0 bases, with 16 bases between the two germline ends.

This clone has only one observation. The rearrangement uses TRBV27 and TRBJ2-2, with 9 bases identical to TRBD2. V was clipped by 0 bases and J by 4 bases; unmatched bases: 3. This CDR3 spans 16 amino acids. Per the germline V gene, CDR1 is MNHEY and CDR2 is SMNVEV (reference sequence). In DNA, the CDR3 is TGTGCCAGCAGTTTATCTGCGGGAGGGGTCACCGGGGAGCTGTTTTTT. Residues: CASSLSAGGVTGELFF.

A few counts support this clone. The DNA is omitted, as the CDR3 cannot be located on it reliably, and the CDR3 follows TCRdb's listing. The chain carries TRBV21-1 and TRBJ2-3; no check of the table's D call, TRBD1, against the DNA was made. TRBV21-1 represents a pseudogene. From its first to its last residue, the CDR3 has 15 amino acids. CDR3 amino acids: CASPYRCSSTDTQYF.

In this sample, this clone turned up once. J is TRBJ2-7 and V is TRBV19; 7 positions match TRBD1. The CDR3 length is 12 residues. The germline CDR1 and CDR2 sequences are LNHDA and SQIVND (reference sequence). V shed 4 bases and J 9 bases; nucleotides not matched to a gene: 6. In nucleotides, the CDR3 is TGTGCCAGTAGTACAAACAGGGGAGCGCAGTACTTC. Translation: CASSTNRGAQYF.

The chain carries TRBV5-1 and TRBJ2-1, with a tentative D call TRBD1 (11 bases). The CDR3 loop spans 19 amino acids. Between the trimmed V and J ends, which lost 0 bases and 13 bases, there was a span of 32 bases. From germline, CDR1 is SGHRS and CDR2 YFSETQ. The CDR3 nucleotides read TGCGCCAGCAGCTTGGGGACAGGGGGCTCGAAGACTAGCGGGCTACCTCAGTTCTTC. Translating it yields CASSLGTGGSKTSGLPQFF.

The chain uses TRBV30 and TRBJ1-3, with TRBD1 identical over 8 bases. CDR3 length equals 20 residues. J gave up 3 bases and V 4 bases, and 23 bases lay outside the gene matches. Germline CDR1 reads GTSNPN; CDR2 reads SVGIG (reference sequence). CDR3 sequence reads: CAWIPTGSRGLLASGNTIYF. The CDR3 DNA follows: TGTGCCTGGATCCCCACCGGGTCCAGGGGGCTATTAGCGAGTGGAAACACCATATATTTT.

This chain links TRBV11-3 with TRBJ1-1, with D perhaps TRBD1 (5 bases). Germline CDR1 is SGHNT and CDR2 is YENEEA. V lost 4 bases and J 10 bases, leaving 16 bases between the germline ends. This CDR3 has 13 residues. The CDR3 sequence is CASSSSGSTAAFF. The CDR3 bases are TGTGCCAGCAGCTCGTCAGGGTCCACGGCAGCTTTCTTT.

V usage is TRBV5-1 and J usage is TRBJ1-5; 10 nucleotides align to TRBD1. This CDR3 has 15 residues. The V gene end was trimmed by 7 bases and the J gene end by 7 bases; junction bases not matched to a gene: 11. Germline V lookup: CDR1 SGHRS, CDR2 YFSETQ. CDR3 region: CASRSGTGVEQPQHF. The CDR3 coding sequence is TGCGCCAGCCGTTCCGGGACAGGGGTTGAGCAGCCCCAGCATTTT.

The J gene is TRBJ2-5, the V gene TRBV6-5, with D maybe TRBD1 (5 bases). The CDR3 has 14 amino acids. Germline CDR1 and CDR2: MNHEY and SVGAGI. Trimming took 1 base from V and 1 from J, leaving 7 bases between them. CDR3 loop: CASSYYGAQETQYF. DNA for the CDR3: TGTGCCAGCAGTTACTATGGGGCCCAAGAGACCCAGTACTTC.

This chain connects TRBV4-3 to TRBJ2-7; TRBD2 matches 7 bases. Germline V lookup: CDR1 LGHNA, CDR2 YSLEER. The ends lost 1 base at V and 4 bases at J; junction bases unmatched: 4. This CDR3 spans 14 amino acids. This CDR3 reads CASSQARGGYEQYF. The CDR3 DNA is TGCGCCAGCAGCCAAGCCCGGGGAGGGTACGAGCAGTACTTC.

This chain links TRBV6-5 with TRBJ1-1; D unresolved. CDR1 and CDR2 from the germline V gene are MNHEY and SVGAGI. Trimming removed 6 bases from V and 4 bases from J, with 9 bases in between. This CDR3 contains 12 residues. The CDR3 sequence is CASSQVGTEAFF. The CDR3, as DNA: TGTGCCAGCAGCCAAGTCGGCACTGAAGCTTTCTTT.

The chain joins TRBV7-9 to TRBJ2-5; D gene ambiguous. The CDR3 has 14 amino acids. Trimming left V 1 base short and J 4 bases short, with 10 bases between. Germline loops: CDR1 SEHNR, CDR2 FQNEAQ (reference sequence). The CDR3 coding sequence is TGTGCCAGCAGCTTAGAGCTAGTGAGAGAGACCCAGTACTTC. Translating it yields CASSLELVRETQYF.

The CDR3 DNA reads TGTGCCAGCTCACCACTCGGCAGGGAGACCCAGTACTTC. This sequence encodes CASSPLGRETQYF. The chain uses TRBV18 and TRBJ2-5, with no clear D. The CDR3 totals 13 residues. CDR1 and CDR2 (germline): KGHSH, LQKENI. V was pared by 1 base and J by 5 bases, with 8 bases between.

The chain joins TRBV7-9 to TRBJ2-7, with D maybe TRBD2 (5 bases). The V gene's germline CDR1 is SEHNR and CDR2 FQNEAQ (reference sequence). Trimming shortened V by 3 bases and J by 3 bases, and 12 bases separated the two germline ends. The CDR3 spans 14 residues. The CDR3 nucleotides are TGTGCCAGCAGCTTCGGAGGAACGGGCTACGAGCAGTACTTC. As protein: CASSFGGTGYEQYF.

The chain employs TRBV7-6 and TRBJ2-7; TRBD2 is a possible D gene (5 bases). This CDR3 has 15 amino acids. The germline V and J ends were trimmed by 1 base and 3 bases, with 13 bases remaining between them. Germline V gene lookup returns CDR1 SGHVS and CDR2 FNYEAQ. CDR3 sequence (DNA): TGTGCCAGCAGCTTAGACCCGGGATTAAACTACGAGCAGTACTTC. It translates to CASSLDPGLNYEQYF.

The chain carries TRBV18 and TRBJ1-2, with 12 positions matching TRBD1. CDR3 length: 14 amino acids. Germline V gene data show CDR1 as KGHSH and CDR2 as LQKENI. Losses at the gene ends were 2 bases for V and 7 bases for J; bases not matched to a gene: 2. This chain's CDR3 is CASSPGDRGLGYTF. CDR3 nucleotides: TGTGCCAGCTCACCAGGGGACAGGGGGCTTGGCTACACCTTC.

The rearrangement uses TRBV5-1 and TRBJ2-7; 12 bases are shared with TRBD2. CDR3 length equals 16 residues. Germline V gene data show CDR1 as SGHRS and CDR2 as YFSETQ. Trimming cost V 0 bases and J 6 bases; bases outside gene matches: 7. Here the CDR3 reads CASSLVASGGAGEQYF. DNA of the CDR3: TGCGCCAGCAGCTTGGTTGCTAGCGGGGGGGCCGGCGAGCAGTACTTC.

There are a few counts of this clone. This chain links TRBV7-9 with TRBJ1-5; the D gene is possibly TRBD1 (6 bases). V lost 4 bases and J lost 13, with 17 bases in between. CDR1 is SEHNR, CDR2 FQNEAQ, per germline (reference sequence). The CDR3 contains 13 residues. This chain's CDR3 is CASSSYRDTAQHF. The DNA for the CDR3 is TGTGCCAGCAGCTCCTACCGGGACACGGCGCAGCATTTT.

V gene TRBV7-9 combines with J gene TRBJ1-5, with 10 bases that match TRBD1. CDR1 and CDR2 (germline): SEHNR, FQNEAQ (reference sequence). The CDR3 contains 18 residues. With V trimmed by 2 bases and J by 7 bases, 14 bases remained unmatched. CDR3 sequence: CASSLWSRDRGLWQPQHF. The DNA for the CDR3 is TGTGCCAGCAGCTTATGGTCCCGGGACAGGGGCCTTTGGCAGCCCCAGCATTTT.

The rearrangement joins TRBV13 to TRBJ2-7; 8 bases line up with TRBD2. With 5 bases clipped from V and 2 bases from J, the junction kept 26 bases outside the gene matches. Germline lookup yields CDR1 PRHDT and CDR2 FYEKMQ (reference sequence). The CDR3 extends over 21 amino acids. The CDR3 sequence: CASSPSAGSSGRSERPYEQYF. CDR3 coding DNA: TGTGCCAGCAGCCCGTCCGCAGGGTCGAGCGGGAGAAGCGAAAGGCCCTACGAGCAGTACTTC.

J is TRBJ2-7 and V is TRBV5-1; 8 positions match TRBD2. CDR3 size: 15 residues. Germline assignment: CDR1 SGHRS and CDR2 YFSETQ. V trimming: 5 bases; J trimming: 0 bases; junction bases outside the gene matches: 7. This chain's CDR3 is CASSQRGGGSYEQYF. CDR3 nucleotides: TGCGCCAGCAGTCAACGGGGGGGAGGCTCCTACGAGCAGTACTTC.

The chain couples TRBV9 to TRBJ2-7; D might be TRBD2 (7 bases). This CDR3 spans 14 amino acids. Trimming took 1 base from V and 6 from J, leaving 14 bases between them. Per the germline V gene, CDR1 is SGDLS and CDR2 is YYNGEE. The CDR3 here is CASSVRPRGGEQYF. CDR3 coding DNA: TGTGCCAGCAGCGTACGTCCGAGGGGGGGCGAGCAGTACTTC. The whole variable domain, filled in from reference TRBV9 and TRBJ2-7, reads DSGVTQTPKHLITATGQRVTLRCSPRSGDLSVYWYQQSLDQGLQFLIQYYNGEERAKGNILERFSAQQFPDLHSELNLSSLELGDSALYFCASSVRPRGGEQYFGPGTRLTVT.

This rearrangement joins TRBV15 to TRBJ2-7; D not certain. Germline V gene sequence: CDR1 LNHNV, CDR2 YYDKDF (reference sequence). Trimming took 5 bases from V and 1 from J, leaving 9 bases between them. The CDR3 runs to 13 residues. Here the CDR3 DNA reads TGTGCCACCAGCCCAAGAACATCCTACGAGCAGTACTTC. Translated: CATSPRTSYEQYF.